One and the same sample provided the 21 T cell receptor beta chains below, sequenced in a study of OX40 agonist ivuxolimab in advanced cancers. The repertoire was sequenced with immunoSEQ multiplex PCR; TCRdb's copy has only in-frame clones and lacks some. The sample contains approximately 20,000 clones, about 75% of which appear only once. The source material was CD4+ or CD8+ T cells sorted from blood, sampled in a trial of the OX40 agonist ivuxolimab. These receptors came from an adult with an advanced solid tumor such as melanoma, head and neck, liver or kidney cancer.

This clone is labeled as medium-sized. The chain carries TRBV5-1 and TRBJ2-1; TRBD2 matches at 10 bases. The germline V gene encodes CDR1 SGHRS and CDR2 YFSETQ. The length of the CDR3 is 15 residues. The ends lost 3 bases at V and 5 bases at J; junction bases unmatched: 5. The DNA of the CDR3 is TGCGCCAGCAGCTGGAGGACTAGCGGAGACAATGAGCAGTTCTTC. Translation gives CASSWRTSGDNEQFF.

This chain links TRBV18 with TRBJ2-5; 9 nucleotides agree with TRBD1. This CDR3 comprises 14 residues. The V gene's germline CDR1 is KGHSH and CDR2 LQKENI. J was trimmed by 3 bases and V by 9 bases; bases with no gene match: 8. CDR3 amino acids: CASDPGQGEETQYF. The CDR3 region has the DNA TGTGCCAGTGATCCGGGACAGGGTGAAGAGACCCAGTACTTC.

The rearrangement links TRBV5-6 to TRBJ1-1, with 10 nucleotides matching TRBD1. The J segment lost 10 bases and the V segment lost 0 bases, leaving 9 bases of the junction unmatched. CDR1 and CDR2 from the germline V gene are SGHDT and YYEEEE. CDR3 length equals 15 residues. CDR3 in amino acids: CASSLGDRGLGGAFF. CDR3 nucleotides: TGTGCCAGCAGCTTGGGCGACAGGGGGCTCGGAGGAGCTTTCTTT.

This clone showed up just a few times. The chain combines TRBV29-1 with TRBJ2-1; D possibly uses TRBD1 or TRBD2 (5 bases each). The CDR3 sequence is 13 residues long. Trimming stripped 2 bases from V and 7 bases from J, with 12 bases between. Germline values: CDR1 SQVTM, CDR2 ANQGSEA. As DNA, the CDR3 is TGCAGCGTTGAACCGGGGCTTGGAAATGAGCAGTTCTTC. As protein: CSVEPGLGNEQFF.

Written as DNA, the CDR3 is TGTGCCAGCAGCCCGGGACAGGGACGAGGCTACACCTTC. Residues: CASSPGQGRGYTF. The gene calls are TRBV5-6 and TRBJ1-2; 9 bases are a match to TRBD1. V lost 4 bases and J lost 8; bases outside the gene matches: 6. The CDR3 has 13 amino acids. Germline loops: CDR1 SGHDT, CDR2 YYEEEE.

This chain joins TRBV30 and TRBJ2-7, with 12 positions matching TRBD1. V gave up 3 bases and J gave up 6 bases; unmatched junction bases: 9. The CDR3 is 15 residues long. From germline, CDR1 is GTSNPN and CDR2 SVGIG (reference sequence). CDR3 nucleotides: TGTGCCTGGAGGACAGGGGGGACAGGGGGCTCCGAGCAGTACTTC. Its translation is CAWRTGGTGGSEQYF.

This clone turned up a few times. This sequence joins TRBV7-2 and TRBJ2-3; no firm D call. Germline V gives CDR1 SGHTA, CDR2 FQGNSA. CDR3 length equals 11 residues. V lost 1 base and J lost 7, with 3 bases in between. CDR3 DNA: TGTGCCAGCAGCTTAGTAAATACGCAGTATTTT. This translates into CASSLVNTQYF.

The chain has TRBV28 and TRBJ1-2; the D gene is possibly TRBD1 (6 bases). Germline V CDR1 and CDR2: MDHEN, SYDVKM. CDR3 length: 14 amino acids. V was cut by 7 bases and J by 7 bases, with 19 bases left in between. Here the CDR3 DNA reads TGTGCCAGCAACCTAAAAGTCGCAGGGGCTGGCTACACCTTC. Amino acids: CASNLKVAGAGYTF.

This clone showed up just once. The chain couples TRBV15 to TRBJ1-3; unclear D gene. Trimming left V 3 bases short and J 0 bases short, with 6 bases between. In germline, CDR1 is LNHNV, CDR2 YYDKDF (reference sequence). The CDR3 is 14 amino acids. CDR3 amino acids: CATSSRSSGNTIYF. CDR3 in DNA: TGTGCCACCAGCAGTCGCAGCTCTGGAAACACCATATATTTT. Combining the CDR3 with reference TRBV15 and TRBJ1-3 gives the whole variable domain DAMVIQNPRYQVTQFGKPVTLSCSQTLNHNVMYWYQQKSSQAPKLLFHYYDKDFNNEADTPDNFQSRRPNTSFCFLDIRSPGLGDTAMYLCATSSRSSGNTIYFGEGSWLTVV.

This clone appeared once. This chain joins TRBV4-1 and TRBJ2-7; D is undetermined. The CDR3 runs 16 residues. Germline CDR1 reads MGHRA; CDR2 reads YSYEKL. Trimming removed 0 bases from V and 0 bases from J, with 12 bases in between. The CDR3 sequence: CASSQEQRRFSYEQYF. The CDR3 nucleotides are TGCGCCAGCAGCCAAGAACAGAGGCGGTTCTCCTACGAGCAGTACTTC.

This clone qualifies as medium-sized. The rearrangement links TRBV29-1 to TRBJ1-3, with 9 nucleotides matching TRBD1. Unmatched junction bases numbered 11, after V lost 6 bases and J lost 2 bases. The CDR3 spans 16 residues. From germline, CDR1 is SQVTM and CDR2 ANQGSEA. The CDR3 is CSVESDRGETGNTIYF. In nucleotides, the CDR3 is TGCAGCGTCGAATCGGACAGGGGAGAGACTGGAAACACCATATATTTT.

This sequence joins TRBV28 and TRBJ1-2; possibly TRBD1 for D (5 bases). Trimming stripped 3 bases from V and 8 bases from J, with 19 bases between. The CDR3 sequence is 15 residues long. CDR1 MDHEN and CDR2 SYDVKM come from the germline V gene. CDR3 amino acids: CASSFLGVPSRGYTF. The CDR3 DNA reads TGTGCCAGCAGTTTCTTGGGGGTCCCTTCGCGAGGCTACACCTTC.

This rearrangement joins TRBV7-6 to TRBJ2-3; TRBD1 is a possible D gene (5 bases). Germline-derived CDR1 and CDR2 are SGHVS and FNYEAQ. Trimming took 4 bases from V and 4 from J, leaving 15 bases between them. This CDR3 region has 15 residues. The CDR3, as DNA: TGTGCCAGCAGCTCGGAGTTAGGGGCTCCAGATACGCAGTATTTT. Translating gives CASSSELGAPDTQYF.

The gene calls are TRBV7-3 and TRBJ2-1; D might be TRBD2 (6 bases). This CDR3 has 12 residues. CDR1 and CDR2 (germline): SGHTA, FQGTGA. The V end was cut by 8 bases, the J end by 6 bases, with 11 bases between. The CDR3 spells CASSGGPNEQFF. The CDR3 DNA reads TGTGCCAGCTCCGGGGGACCCAATGAGCAGTTCTTC. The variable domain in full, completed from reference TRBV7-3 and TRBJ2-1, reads GAGVSQTPSNKVTEKGKYVELRCDPISGHTALYWYRQSLGQGPEFLIYFQGTGAADDSGLPNDRFFAVRPEGSVSTLKIQRTERGDSAVYLCASSGGPNEQFFGPGTRLTVL.

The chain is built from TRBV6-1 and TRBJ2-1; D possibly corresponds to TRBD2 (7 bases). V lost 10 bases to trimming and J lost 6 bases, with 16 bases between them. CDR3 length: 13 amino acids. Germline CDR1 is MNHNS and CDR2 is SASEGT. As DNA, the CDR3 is TGTGCCACGGGGGGCCTCGCCCTCAATGAGCAGTTCTTC. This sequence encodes CATGGLALNEQFF.

As DNA, the CDR3 is TGTGCCAGCAGTGATCATACCGGGAGTGGCTACACCTTC. Translating gives CASSDHTGSGYTF. The V call is TRBV25-1, the J call TRBJ1-2; no clear D. From germline, CDR1 is MGHDK and CDR2 SYGVNS. The V end was cut by 3 bases, the J end by 7 bases, with 12 bases between. CDR3 size: 13 residues.

CDR3 sequence reads: CASSPLSVDGELFF. In DNA, the CDR3 is TGTGCCAGCAGCCCTCTGAGCGTGGACGGGGAGCTGTTTTTT. The V gene is TRBV9, the J gene TRBJ2-2; D gene unclear. V was pared by 4 bases and J by 7 bases, with 14 bases between. Per the germline V gene, CDR1 is SGDLS and CDR2 is YYNGEE. The CDR3 sequence is 14 residues long.

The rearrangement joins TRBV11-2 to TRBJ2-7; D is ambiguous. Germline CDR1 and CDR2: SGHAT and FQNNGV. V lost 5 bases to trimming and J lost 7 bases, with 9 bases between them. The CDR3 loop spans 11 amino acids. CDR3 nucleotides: TGTGCCAGCAGCCGATTAGGGGAGCAGTACTTC. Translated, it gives CASSRLGEQYF.

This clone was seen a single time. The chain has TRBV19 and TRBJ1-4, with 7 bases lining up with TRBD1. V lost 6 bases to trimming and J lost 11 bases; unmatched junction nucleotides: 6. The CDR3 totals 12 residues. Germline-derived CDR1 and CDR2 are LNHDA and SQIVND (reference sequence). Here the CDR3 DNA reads TGTGCCAGTAGACAGGGGAAGGGGAAACTGTTTTTT. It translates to CASRQGKGKLFF.

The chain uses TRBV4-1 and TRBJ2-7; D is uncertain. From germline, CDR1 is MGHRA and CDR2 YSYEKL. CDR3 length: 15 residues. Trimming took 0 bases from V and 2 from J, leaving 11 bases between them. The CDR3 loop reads CASSQEARDPYEQYF. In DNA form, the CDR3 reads TGCGCCAGCAGCCAAGAGGCAAGAGATCCCTACGAGCAGTACTTC.

The CDR3 loop is CASSQDLGIGTQYF. The CDR3 DNA follows: TGTGCCAGCAGCCAAGATCTAGGGATAGGGACCCAGTACTTC. The rearrangement links TRBV4-2 to TRBJ2-5; D is undetermined. The CDR3 is made up of 14 amino acids. V lost 0 bases and J lost 7, with 12 bases in between. Germline lookup yields CDR1 LGHNA and CDR2 YNFKEQ.